The clone carrying this T cell receptor beta chain showed up just a few times. This specimen belongs to a study of cytomegalovirus exposure and HLA in healthy donors. The ends lost 1 base at V and 6 bases at J; junction bases unmatched: 13. There are 17 residues in the CDR3. The germline V gene has CDR1 SGDLS and CDR2 YYNGEE. Repertoires were generated with immunoSEQ multiplex PCR, while TCRdb's copy carries only in-frame clones and drops some. The data show almost 75,000 clones, around four fifths seen once. What was sequenced was PBMCs. This chain joins TRBV9 and TRBJ2-7, with 10 bases matching TRBD1. The receptor was isolated from a man aged 30 to 39 in good health and CMV-seronegative. The CDR3 loop reads CASSVRNRGRDRGEQYF. CDR3 nucleotide sequence: TGTGCCAGCAGCGTACGAAACCGAGGCCGGGACAGGGGCGAGCAGTACTTC.